This T cell receptor beta chain was recovered during a study of OX40 agonist ivuxolimab in advanced cancers. At the level of the study: Mean age approximately 59 years, range about 20 to 85; 82.7% male.

The germline gives CDR1 MDHEN, CDR2 SYDVKM. V was shortened by 4 bases and J by 3 bases, with 21 bases between the two germline ends. The CDR3 is 17 residues long. Systemic immunosuppression or autoimmune disease history was grounds to exclude patients. A note on this clone: Its target is not known.

This table comes from immunoSEQ multiplex PCR, and its TCRdb copy is limited to in-frame clones, with some not included. This sample yields 60,000 to 100,000 clones, of which over 85% are seen a single time; roughly 21% belongs to the top ten. Study-level points and caveats: Among the lowest levels of clonal expansion were found in partial responders at 0.1-3.0 mg/kg. Certain nonresponders additionally had low normalized T-cell clonal expansion.

V and J are TRBV28 and TRBJ1-1; D is possibly TRBD1 (6 bases). The TCR was taken from an adult with an advanced solid tumor such as melanoma, head and neck, liver or kidney cancer. This specimen was CD4+ or CD8+ T cells sorted from blood, taken in a trial of the OX40 agonist ivuxolimab. The CDR3 region is CASSSSGGDLGDTEAFF. CDR3 in DNA: TGTGCCAGCAGTTCCTCGGGGGGCGACCTGGGGGACACTGAAGCTTTCTTT.